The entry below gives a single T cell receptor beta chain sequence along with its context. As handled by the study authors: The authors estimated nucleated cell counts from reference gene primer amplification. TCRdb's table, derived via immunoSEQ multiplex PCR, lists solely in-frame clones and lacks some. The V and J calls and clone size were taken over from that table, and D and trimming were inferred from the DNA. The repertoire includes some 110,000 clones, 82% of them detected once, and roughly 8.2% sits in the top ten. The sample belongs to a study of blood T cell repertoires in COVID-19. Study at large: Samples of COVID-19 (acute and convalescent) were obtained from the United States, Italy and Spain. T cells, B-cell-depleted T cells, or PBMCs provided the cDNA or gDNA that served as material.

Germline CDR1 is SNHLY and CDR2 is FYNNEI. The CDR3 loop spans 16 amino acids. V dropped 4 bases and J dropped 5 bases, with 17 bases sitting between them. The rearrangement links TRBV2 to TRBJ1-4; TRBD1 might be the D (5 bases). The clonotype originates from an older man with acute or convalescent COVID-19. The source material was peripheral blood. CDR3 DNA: TGTGCCAGCAGTGCGGACATGGCAAAGCTGAATGAAAAACTGTTTTTT. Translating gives CASSADMAKLNEKLFF.